Here is one TCR beta chain with its context. The protocol was immunoSEQ multiplex PCR, while the TCRdb copy is restricted to in-frame clones and leaves out a portion. The sample lists about 57,000 clones; about 92% were seen once. The data stem from a study of T cell changes during pregnancy in multiple sclerosis. The CDR3 length is 13 residues. Germline values: CDR1 MNHEY, CDR2 SMNVEV (reference sequence). Trimming took 8 bases from V and 5 from J, leaving 15 bases between them. The origin of this receptor is a female donor with multiple sclerosis, enrolled in a pregnancy study. Sequencing used peripheral blood, obtained after pregnancy. The rearrangement joins TRBV27 to TRBJ1-2; D not certain. DNA of the CDR3: TGTGCCAGCTCCCGGGAGGGTAATTATGGCTACACCTTC. Protein product: CASSREGNYGYTF.